This entry lists 22 T cell receptor beta chains sequenced from one sample in a study of blood T cells in healthy people across ages. It was with a sample-barcoded 5' primer and a J-beta primer mix that a second PCR of roughly 6 to 11 cycles was run. One entry per CDR3 protein results from TCRdb running MiXCR on the 5' RACE reads. The sample consists of 1.5 million to 2 million distinct CDR3 sequences, around 50% of them appearing once. Sequenced input: blood. The receptors were sampled from a woman aged 40 to 49 in good health.

Remarks on this clonotype: A much larger clone differs by one base, so this may be a read error. V and J are TRBV5-1 and TRBJ2-7; 8 bases align to TRBD1. The CDR3 spans 13 residues. Looked up from germline, CDR1 is SGHRS and CDR2 is YFSETQ. CDR3 sequence: CTSSSGTGYEQYF. In DNA form, the CDR3 reads TGCACCAGCAGCTCCGGGACAGGCTACGAGCAGTACTTC.

This rearrangement joins TRBV6-6 to TRBJ2-5; TRBD2 agrees at 14 bases. CDR1 is MNHNY, CDR2 SVGAGI, per germline (reference sequence). V lost 4 bases and J lost 5; bases outside the gene matches: 6. The CDR3 runs 16 residues. CDR3 coding DNA: TGTGCCAGCAGTTCCCCGACTAGCGGGGGGGCCGAGACCCAGTACTTC. Translating gives CASSSPTSGGAETQYF.

This clonotype was detected ten times or more. The chain has TRBV12-3 or TRBV12-4 and TRBJ2-3; D unresolved. Trimming removed 8 bases at V and 2 bases at J, with 11 bases between. The CDR3 consists of 13 residues. The DNA for the CDR3 is TGTGCCAGCGGAAGGGCCTCCACAGATACGCAGTATTTT. Protein sequence: CASGRASTDTQYF.

This rearrangement joins TRBV7-2 to TRBJ2-5, with D tentatively TRBD1 (5 bases). CDR1 is SGHTA, CDR2 FQGNSA, per germline. CDR3 length equals 14 residues. The V end was cut by 8 bases, the J end by 4 bases, with 17 bases between. The CDR3 DNA sequence: TGTGCCAGCGTTAAGGGGATTAACGTAGAGACCCAGTACTTC. It encodes CASVKGINVETQYF.

In its sample, this clonotype was seen a few times. The genes are TRBV15 and TRBJ2-7, with 8 nucleotides matching TRBD2. Losses at the gene ends were 5 bases for V and 0 bases for J; bases not matched to a gene: 3. Germline CDR1 LNHNV, CDR2 YYDKDF (reference sequence). CDR3 length equals 14 residues. DNA for the CDR3: TGTGCCACCAGCGTTAGCGGGGTCTCCTACGAGCAGTACTTC. Its protein is CATSVSGVSYEQYF.

The chain links TRBV20-1 to TRBJ2-4, with 8 bases aligning to TRBD1. The J call is in doubt because the DNA end fits TRBJ2-5 better. Looked up from germline, CDR1 is DFQATT and CDR2 is SNEGSKA (reference sequence). The CDR3 has 14 residues. The DNA for the CDR3 is TGCAGTGCGCCCGACAGGGGCCTGCGAGGGACCCAGTACTTC. Residues: CSAPDRGLRGTQYF.

This clonotype was observed at least ten times. In DNA, the CDR3 is TGTGCCAGCAGCTTGATCGGAGACGAGCAGTACTTC. Its translation: CASSLIGDEQYF. The genes are TRBV27 and TRBJ2-7; D unresolved. The V and J ends lost 6 bases and 5 bases respectively, with 11 bases between them. Germline V gene lookup returns CDR1 MNHEY and CDR2 SMNVEV (reference sequence). CDR3 length equals 12 residues.

The rearrangement joins TRBV4-2 to TRBJ2-3; 11 bases are shared with TRBD2. Germline V gives CDR1 LGHNA, CDR2 YNFKEQ. The CDR3 loop spans 17 amino acids. V lost 0 bases and J lost 5; bases outside the gene matches: 7. CDR3 sequence: CASSQEQTSGDLDTQYF. The DNA of the CDR3 is TGTGCCAGCAGCCAAGAGCAGACTAGCGGGGACTTAGATACGCAGTATTTT.

In the case of this clonotype: With a much larger clone just one base away, this may be a read error. The chain employs TRBV7-2 and TRBJ2-4; TRBD1 is a possible D gene (5 bases). This CDR3 contains 16 residues. Germline CDR1 SGHTA, CDR2 FQGNSA. The CDR3 DNA sequence: TGTGCCAGCACCTTAGGCAGGGCCTTAGCCAAAAACATTCAGTACTTC. Protein product: CASTLGRALAKNIQYF.

The table lists this clonotype with a few counts. The chain recombines TRBV19 with TRBJ2-1, with 7 bases fitting TRBD1. CDR1 and CDR2 from the germline V gene are LNHDA and SQIVND (reference sequence). With V trimmed by 10 bases and J by 0 bases, 9 bases remained unmatched. This CDR3 is built from 15 residues. The CDR3 loop is CAIADRANSYNEQFF. Here the CDR3 DNA reads TGTGCCATCGCTGACAGGGCGAACTCCTACAATGAGCAGTTCTTC. Full variable domain (missing parts from reference TRBV19 and TRBJ2-1): DGGITQSPKYLFRKEGQNVTLSCEQNLNHDAMYWYRQDPGQGLRLIYYSQIVNDFQKGDIAEGYSVSREKKESFPLTVTSAQKNPTAFYLCAIADRANSYNEQFFGPGTRLTVL.

The rearrangement links TRBV28 to TRBJ2-3, with D uncertain. CDR3 length: 14 residues. Germline V gene data show CDR1 as MDHEN and CDR2 as SYDVKM. The germline V and J ends were trimmed by 6 bases and 5 bases, with 15 bases remaining between them. In DNA, the CDR3 is TGTGCCAGCAGCCCACAGCGCTTCGAAGATACGCAGTATTTT. Residues: CASSPQRFEDTQYF.

This chain links TRBV7-9 with TRBJ2-1; 10 bases map to TRBD2. With V trimmed by 5 bases and J by 3 bases, 7 bases remained unmatched. Germline CDR1 and CDR2: SEHNR and FQNEAQ (reference sequence). The CDR3 runs 16 residues. CDR3 sequence: CASSASGGKSYNEQFF. CDR3 bases: TGTGCCAGCAGCGCTAGCGGGGGAAAGAGCTACAATGAGCAGTTCTTC.

This clonotype was seen more than once but under ten times. CDR3 residues: CASSLAQGRGYEQYF. In DNA, the CDR3 is TGCGCCAGCAGCTTGGCACAGGGACGAGGCTACGAGCAGTACTTC. This chain connects TRBV5-1 to TRBJ2-7; tentatively, D is TRBD1 (6 bases). From germline, CDR1 is SGHRS and CDR2 YFSETQ. The CDR3 has 15 amino acids. V was pared by 0 bases and J by 3 bases, with 13 bases between.

J is TRBJ2-2 and V is TRBV24-1; unclear D gene. Trimming took 9 bases from V and 0 from J, leaving 22 bases between them. The germline V gene has CDR1 KGHDR and CDR2 SFDVKD. The CDR3 spans 18 residues. CDR3 in DNA: TGTGCCACCTCATCGCCAAAATTGGGATCATCGAACACCGGGGAGCTGTTTTTT. This encodes CATSSPKLGSSNTGELFF.

The chain combines TRBV9 with TRBJ2-7; D may match TRBD1 or TRBD2 (5 bases each). The end of the DNA fits TRBJ2-5 better, so the J call may be wrong. This CDR3 spans 14 amino acids. Germline V gene lookup returns CDR1 SGDLS and CDR2 YYNGEE. CDR3 nucleotides: TGTGCCAGCAGCGTAGAAGGGACGTGGGAGACCCAGTACTTC. Translation gives CASSVEGTWETQYF.

V gene TRBV12-3 or TRBV12-4 combines with J gene TRBJ2-1; 10 nucleotides line up with TRBD1. Losses at the gene ends were 5 bases for V and 9 bases for J; bases not matched to a gene: 10. The CDR3 runs 15 residues. The CDR3 sequence is CASSLPGTGDGEQFF. Written as DNA, the CDR3 is TGTGCCAGCAGTCTCCCTGGGACAGGGGATGGTGAGCAGTTCTTC.

This clonotype was detected a few times. J is TRBJ2-4 and V is TRBV20-1, with D uncertain. Looked up from germline, CDR1 is DFQATT and CDR2 is SNEGSKA (reference sequence). The CDR3 loop spans 10 amino acids. Between the trimmed V and J ends, which lost 6 bases and 8 bases, there was a span of 8 bases. The CDR3 protein is CSAGLDIQYF. CDR3 bases: TGCAGTGCCGGATTAGACATTCAGTACTTC.

This clonotype was counted a few times. The rearrangement uses TRBV29-1 and TRBJ2-7; D possibly corresponds to TRBD2 (6 bases). The ends were cut back, 4 bases at V and 2 bases at J, with 12 bases in the middle. The CDR3 spans 13 residues. The germline V gene has CDR1 SQVTM and CDR2 ANQGSEA. This CDR3 reads CSVGAGLTYEQYF. CDR3 coding DNA: TGCAGCGTTGGGGCGGGACTTACCTACGAGCAGTACTTC.

This chain connects TRBV6-5 to TRBJ1-2; TRBD1 is a possible D gene (5 bases). Germline V gene sequence: CDR1 MNHEY, CDR2 SVGAGI. The length of the CDR3 is 12 residues. Trimming pared 5 bases from V and 8 bases from J, leaving 12 bases between. Here the CDR3 DNA reads TGTGCCAGCAGTGGGACGGCAAGGGGCTACACCTTC. Translation gives CASSGTARGYTF.

This chain links TRBV2 with TRBJ1-5; maybe TRBD1 (5 bases). This CDR3 contains 14 residues. Germline assignment: CDR1 SNHLY and CDR2 FYNNEI. Trimming took 10 bases from V and 4 from J, leaving 17 bases between them. The DNA of the CDR3 is TGTGCCACCTCGATTTTAGGGGTAAATCAGCCCCAGCATTTT. This translates into CATSILGVNQPQHF.

The chain employs TRBV4-3 and TRBJ2-3; D unclear. This CDR3 contains 16 residues. Trimming removed 8 bases at V and 0 bases at J, with 18 bases between. Germline V lookup: CDR1 LGHNA, CDR2 YSLEER. The CDR3 loop is CASRPKTRLSTDTQYF. The CDR3 DNA reads as TGCGCCAGCCGACCGAAGACACGCCTGAGCACAGATACGCAGTATTTT.

This sequence joins TRBV3-1 and TRBJ1-4; no clear D. CDR3 length equals 15 residues. Germline V gives CDR1 LGHDT, CDR2 YNNKEL (reference sequence). Trimming cost V 3 bases and J 1 base, with 9 bases left between them. The CDR3 here is CASSQYSQTNEKLFF. CDR3 DNA: TGTGCCAGCAGCCAGTACAGTCAAACTAATGAAAAACTGTTTTTT. Using reference TRBV3-1 and TRBJ1-4 for the parts outside the CDR3, the full variable domain is DTAVSQTPKYLVTQMGNDKSIKCEQNLGHDTMYWYKQDSKKFLKIMFSYNNKELIINETVPNRFSPKSPDKAHLNLHINSLELGDSAVYFCASSQYSQTNEKLFFGSGTQLSVL.